These 3 T cell receptor beta chains share one sample of origin, sequenced in a study of T cells in Graves' hyperthyroidism and ophthalmopathy. Researchers amplified the TCR beta CDR3 regions from RNA transcripts. First-round RT-PCR with HTBI primers amplified the TCR CDR3 region. TCRdb fed the multiplex PCR reads into MiXCR, producing one record per CDR3 protein. This sample has about 520,000 distinct CDR3 sequences, with under 25% found just once. Sequenced sample: blood. The receptors shown here come from a man between 18 and 35 years old with Graves' hyperthyroidism.

This clonotype was detected many times. The chain carries TRBV2 and TRBJ2-7; 7 bases map to TRBD1. Germline loops: CDR1 SNHLY, CDR2 FYNNEI. This CDR3 spans 14 amino acids. V was clipped by 5 bases and J by 6 bases; unmatched bases: 10. CDR3 nucleotides: TGTGCCAGCAGTCAAACTAGGGGGCGACCCGAGCAGTACTTC. Its translation is CASSQTRGRPEQYF. Looking up the rest from reference TRBV2 and TRBJ2-7 gives the full variable domain: EPEVTQTPSHQVTQMGQEVILRCVPISNHLYFYWYRQILGQKVEFLVSFYNNEISEKSEIFDDQFSVERPDGSNFTLKIRSTKLEDSAMYFCASSQTRGRPEQYFGPGTRLTVT.

This clonotype appeared many times. V usage is TRBV6-1 and J usage is TRBJ1-5, with a weak D call TRBD1 (6 bases). The V end was cut by 4 bases, the J end by 7 bases, with 20 bases between. This CDR3 is 16 amino acids long. The V gene's germline CDR1 is MNHNS and CDR2 SASEGT. Written as DNA, the CDR3 is TGTGCCAGCAGTGGTCAACCCGCAGGGGCATTGCAGCCCCAGCATTTT. Translation: CASSGQPAGALQPQHF.

This clonotype has only a few counts. This chain links TRBV12-3 or TRBV12-4 with TRBJ2-5; no clear D. Deletions cut 5 bases from V and 9 bases from J, with 10 bases between. The CDR3 totals 11 residues. DNA for the CDR3: TGTGCCAGCAGTGATTCGTACGCCCAGTACTTC. It encodes CASSDSYAQYF.